What follows are 21 T cell receptor beta chains derived from one specimen sequenced in a study of T cell responses to AZD1222 COVID-19 vaccine. Profiled with immunoSEQ multiplex PCR; TCRdb holds only in-frame clones, not every one. This sample has about 110,000 clones; roughly nine tenths occur once, and the top ten carry 7.5%. The material sequenced was peripheral blood, taken on day 0 of AZD1222 vaccination. These receptors came from an adult in good health.

This sequence joins TRBV5-1 and TRBJ2-3, with D perhaps TRBD2 (7 bases). V was pared by 6 bases and J by 4 bases, with 12 bases between. The length of the CDR3 is 13 residues. CDR1 SGHRS and CDR2 YFSETQ come from the germline V gene. CDR3 loop: CASMPGGADTQYF. For the CDR3, the DNA is TGCGCCAGCATGCCGGGGGGCGCAGATACGCAGTATTTT. Variable domain in full (rest from reference TRBV5-1 and TRBJ2-3): KAGVTQTPRYLIKTRGQQVTLSCSPISGHRSVSWYQQTPGQGLQFLFEYFSETQRNKGNFPGRFSGRQFSNSRSEMNVSTLELGDSALYLCASMPGGADTQYFGPGTRLTVL.

The V and J genes are TRBV23-1 and TRBJ1-2; 9 bases match TRBD1. TRBV23-1 is sorted into the ORF group, with uncertain function. The trim removed 6 bases at V and 8 bases at J, leaving 13 bases unmatched. This CDR3 comprises 15 residues. The CDR3: CASRLCTDRGLGYTF. CDR3 sequence (DNA): TGCGCCAGCAGGCTTTGCACGGACAGGGGCCTCGGCTACACCTTC.

J is TRBJ1-4 and V is TRBV27; 7 bases map to TRBD1. V was clipped by 7 bases and J by 2 bases; unmatched bases: 13. CDR1 is MNHEY and CDR2 is SMNVEV in the germline V gene (reference sequence). CDR3 size: 17 residues. The CDR3 DNA is TGTGCCAGCAACCCGGGACAAGGGGGCGCGACTAATGAAAAACTGTTTTTT. Translation: CASNPGQGGATNEKLFF. The full variable domain, its missing parts supplied by reference TRBV27 and TRBJ1-4, is EAQVTQNPRYLITVTGKKLTVTCSQNMNHEYMSWYRQDPGLGLRQIYYSMNVEVTDKGDVPEGYKVSRKEKRNFPLILESPSPNQTSLYFCASNPGQGGATNEKLFFGSGTQLSVL.

This chain joins TRBV21-1 and TRBJ2-4. TRBV21-1 is a pseudogene. The CDR3 loop spans 15 amino acids. The DNA for the CDR3 is TGTGCCAGCAGCAAAGTGGACGAGGAGTCGAACATTCAGTACTTC. Its protein is CASSKVDEESNIQYF.

The chain combines TRBV5-6 with TRBJ1-2, with no clear D. Between the trimmed V and J ends, which lost 2 bases and 8 bases, there was a span of 16 bases. This CDR3 comprises 14 residues. Germline lookup yields CDR1 SGHDT and CDR2 YYEEEE. The CDR3 loop is CASSFIAIIRGYTF. The DNA for the CDR3 is TGTGCCAGCAGCTTTATTGCGATTATCAGAGGCTACACCTTC.

This clone was detected only once. The chain links TRBV5-5 to TRBJ1-5; D gene unclear. V lost 2 bases and J lost 1, with 10 bases in between. The CDR3 sequence is 15 residues long. CDR1 and CDR2 (germline): SGHKS, YYEKEE (reference sequence). CDR3: CASSFGWASNQPQHF. The CDR3 DNA reads as TGTGCCAGCAGCTTTGGCTGGGCAAGCAATCAGCCCCAGCATTTT.

The V call is TRBV7-9, the J call TRBJ1-2; 7 nucleotides line up with TRBD1. Trimming cost V 5 bases and J 8 bases; bases outside gene matches: 5. Germline loops: CDR1 SEHNR, CDR2 FQNEAQ (reference sequence). The CDR3 loop spans 12 amino acids. CDR3: CASSPGTAGYTF. The CDR3 nucleotides read TGTGCCAGCAGCCCCGGGACAGCCGGCTACACCTTC.

The chain carries TRBV7-9 and TRBJ2-3; TRBD1 matches 7 bases. Germline values: CDR1 SEHNR, CDR2 FQNEAQ (reference sequence). CDR3 size: 15 residues. V was clipped by 5 bases and J by 1 base; unmatched bases: 6. CDR3 residues: CASSPTGFRTDTQYF. The CDR3 bases are TGTGCCAGCAGCCCGACAGGGTTCCGCACAGATACGCAGTATTTT.

The CDR3, as DNA: TGTGCCAGCAGCTCCTCGGGGGGAAACTATGGCTACACCTTC. This encodes CASSSSGGNYGYTF. This rearrangement joins TRBV7-9 to TRBJ1-2; TRBD1 might be the D (5 bases). This CDR3 has 14 amino acids. The germline V gene encodes CDR1 SEHNR and CDR2 FQNEAQ (reference sequence). V was clipped by 4 bases and J by 2 bases, with 11 bases between them.

This chain links TRBV10-3 with TRBJ2-1; 10 bases are shared with TRBD1. Germline-derived CDR1 and CDR2 are ENHRY and SYGVKD. J was trimmed by 4 bases and V by 6 bases; bases with no gene match: 6. The CDR3 contains 15 residues. CDR3 sequence (DNA): TGTGCCATCAGCCCCGGGACAGGGGATTACAATGAGCAGTTCTTC. Its translation: CAISPGTGDYNEQFF.

The CDR3 DNA follows: TGCAGTGCTAGTGGAGAGCCTAGCGGGGGGGCCGAAGATACGCAGTATTTT. It encodes CSASGEPSGGAEDTQYF. V is TRBV20-1 and J is TRBJ2-3, with 12 positions matching TRBD2. This CDR3 region has 17 residues. CDR1 and CDR2 (germline): DFQATT, SNEGSKA (reference sequence). With 3 bases clipped from V and 5 bases from J, the junction kept 12 bases outside the gene matches.

J is TRBJ1-1 and V is TRBV7-3; a weak D match, TRBD1 (5 bases). This CDR3 contains 13 residues. Germline CDR1 and CDR2: SGHTA and FQGTGA. Trimming left V 5 bases short and J 7 bases short, with 14 bases between. CDR3 sequence (DNA): TGTGCCAGCAGCCTCTCCGTAGGGGTTGAAGCTTTCTTT. Translated, it gives CASSLSVGVEAFF.

This clone was detected a few times. One junction end disagrees with the germline gene, perhaps due to a read error. The chain combines TRBV6-4 with TRBJ1-1, with D tentatively TRBD1 (6 bases). Germline CDR1 is MRHNA and CDR2 is SNTAGT. The CDR3 runs 11 residues. The CDR3 DNA reads TGTGCCAGCAGTGACCCCGGACAGCGTGTCTTT. Amino acid sequence: CASSDPGQRVF.

The V and J genes are TRBV4-2 and TRBJ1-2; tentatively, D is TRBD1 (5 bases). The CDR3 has 13 amino acids. V was clipped by 1 base and J by 8 bases, with 11 bases between them. Germline V gives CDR1 LGHNA, CDR2 YNFKEQ. CDR3 in DNA: TGTGCCAGCAGCCAAGCGGGACCAGAGGGCTACACCTTC. Translated: CASSQAGPEGYTF.

This chain connects TRBV30 to TRBJ1-4; TRBD1 is a possible D gene (5 bases). Germline CDR1 reads GTSNPN; CDR2 reads SVGIG (reference sequence). V was cut by 0 bases and J by 5 bases, with 10 bases left in between. CDR3 length: 14 residues. CDR3 sequence reads: CAWSVGTLNEKLFF. Written as DNA, the CDR3 is TGTGCCTGGAGTGTGGGGACGTTGAATGAAAAACTGTTTTTT.

This chain uses TRBV6-4 with TRBJ1-2; TRBD1 aligns across 8 bases. The germline CDR1 and CDR2 sequences are MRHNA and SNTAGT. The CDR3 is made up of 14 amino acids. J lost 4 bases, V lost 6 bases, and 7 bases had no gene match. The CDR3 spells CASSPQGAGYGYTF. The CDR3 DNA is TGTGCCAGCAGCCCCCAGGGGGCGGGCTATGGCTACACCTTC.

The chain recombines TRBV29-1 with TRBJ1-1, with D unclear. Germline loops: CDR1 SQVTM, CDR2 ANQGSEA. This CDR3 contains 12 residues. Trimming shortened V by 4 bases and J by 8 bases, and 14 bases separated the two germline ends. The CDR3 DNA is TGCAGCGTTGTATCGGCAGTGGGAGAAGCTTTCTTT. It codes for CSVVSAVGEAFF. Together with reference TRBV29-1 and TRBJ1-1, the CDR3 gives the full variable domain: SAVISQKPSRDICQRGTSLTIQCQVDSQVTMMFWYRQQPGQSLTLIATANQGSEATYESGFVIDKFPISRPNLTFSTLTVSNMSPEDSSIYLCSVVSAVGEAFFGQGTRLTVV.

V and J are TRBV5-4 and TRBJ1-1, with 7 nucleotides matching TRBD1. The CDR3 length is 13 residues. Germline CDR1 SGHNT, CDR2 YYREEE (reference sequence). J lost 2 bases, V lost 6 bases, and 4 bases had no gene match. For the CDR3, the DNA is TGTGCCAGCACGGGACAGATAAACACTGAAGCTTTCTTT. Translating it yields CASTGQINTEAFF.

The J gene is TRBJ1-3, the V gene TRBV3-1 (or the pseudogene TRBV3-2), with D possibly matching TRBD1 (6 bases). V lost 2 bases and J lost 0, with 8 bases in between. This CDR3 is 15 amino acids long. The germline V gene encodes CDR1 LGHDT and CDR2 YNNKEL (reference sequence). The CDR3 sequence: CASSQSRGSGNTIYF. In DNA, the CDR3 is TGTGCCAGCAGCCAAAGCAGGGGCTCTGGAAACACCATATATTTT.

The chain combines TRBV10-3 with TRBJ1-2; 8 nucleotides agree with TRBD1. CDR1 is ENHRY, CDR2 SYGVKD, per germline. Unmatched junction bases numbered 6, after V lost 3 bases and J lost 9 bases. The CDR3 is 13 amino acids. CDR3 sequence: CAISDRGQGSYTF. The CDR3 bases are TGTGCCATCAGTGACCGTGGACAGGGTAGCTACACCTTC.

This sequence joins TRBV4-2 and TRBJ2-7, with D unresolved. CDR1 LGHNA and CDR2 YNFKEQ come from the germline V gene. This CDR3 comprises 12 residues. Trimming took off 2 bases at V and 4 bases at J, with 6 bases between the two ends. The CDR3 region is CASSQNGYEQYF. The CDR3 bases are TGTGCCAGCAGCCAAAACGGGTACGAGCAGTACTTC.